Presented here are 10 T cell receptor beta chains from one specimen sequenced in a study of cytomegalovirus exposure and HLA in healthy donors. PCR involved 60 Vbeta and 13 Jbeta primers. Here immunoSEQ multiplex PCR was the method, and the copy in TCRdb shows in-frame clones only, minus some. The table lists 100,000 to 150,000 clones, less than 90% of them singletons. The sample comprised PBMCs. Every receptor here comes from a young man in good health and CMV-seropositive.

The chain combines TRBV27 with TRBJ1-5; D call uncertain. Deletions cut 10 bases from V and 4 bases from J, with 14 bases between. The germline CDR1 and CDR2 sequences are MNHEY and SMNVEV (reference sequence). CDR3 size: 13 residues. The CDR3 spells CAIPSKENQPQHF. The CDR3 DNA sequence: TGTGCCATCCCCTCGAAAGAGAATCAGCCCCAGCATTTT.

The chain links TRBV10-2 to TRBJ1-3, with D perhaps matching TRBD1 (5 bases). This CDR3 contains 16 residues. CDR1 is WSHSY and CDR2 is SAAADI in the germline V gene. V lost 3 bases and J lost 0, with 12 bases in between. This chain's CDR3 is CASSDYGGSSGNTIYF. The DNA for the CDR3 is TGCGCCAGCAGTGATTATGGGGGGAGCTCTGGAAACACCATATATTTT.

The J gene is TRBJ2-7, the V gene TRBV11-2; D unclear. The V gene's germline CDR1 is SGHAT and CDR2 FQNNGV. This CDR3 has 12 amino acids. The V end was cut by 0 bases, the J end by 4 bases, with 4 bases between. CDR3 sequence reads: CASSLDRYEQYF. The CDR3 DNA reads TGTGCCAGCAGCTTAGATCGGTACGAGCAGTACTTC. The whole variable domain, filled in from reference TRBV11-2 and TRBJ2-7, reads EAGVAQSPRYKIIEKRQSVAFWCNPISGHATLYWYQQILGQGPKLLIQFQNNGVVDDSQLPKDRFSAERLKGVDSTLKIQPAKLEDSAVYLCASSLDRYEQYFGPGTRLTVT.

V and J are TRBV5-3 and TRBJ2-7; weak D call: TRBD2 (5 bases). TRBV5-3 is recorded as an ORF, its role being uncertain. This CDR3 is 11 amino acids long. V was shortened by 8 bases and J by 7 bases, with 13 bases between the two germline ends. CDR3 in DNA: TGTGCCAGCCCGGACTCAAGGGAGCAGTACTTC. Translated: CASPDSREQYF.

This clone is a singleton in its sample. The CDR3 protein is CASSLGSGHQPQHF. In DNA form, the CDR3 reads TGTGCCAGCAGCTTAGGGTCGGGTCATCAGCCCCAGCATTTT. The V gene is TRBV7-9, the J gene TRBJ1-5; D unclear. The CDR3 runs to 14 residues. Germline CDR1 reads SEHNR; CDR2 reads FQNEAQ (reference sequence). Trimming pared 1 base from V and 5 bases from J, leaving 9 bases between. Based on the CDR3 plus reference TRBV7-9 and TRBJ1-5, the full variable domain is DTGVSQNPRHKITKRGQNVTFRCDPISEHNRLYWYRQTLGQGPEFLTYFQNEAQLEKSRLLSDRFSAERPKGSFSTLEIQRTEQGDSAMYLCASSLGSGHQPQHFGDGTRLSIL.

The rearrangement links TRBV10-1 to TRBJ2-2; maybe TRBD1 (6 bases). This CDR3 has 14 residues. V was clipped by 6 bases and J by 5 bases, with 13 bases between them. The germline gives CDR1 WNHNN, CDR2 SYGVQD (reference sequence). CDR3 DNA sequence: TGCGCCAGCAGCCAGGACAGCTTAACCGGGGAGCTGTTTTTT. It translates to CASSQDSLTGELFF.

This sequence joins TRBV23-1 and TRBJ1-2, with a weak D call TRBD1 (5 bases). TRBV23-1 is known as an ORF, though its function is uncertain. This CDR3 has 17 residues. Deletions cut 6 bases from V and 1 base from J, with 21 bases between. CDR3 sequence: CASSLRAGREGNYGYTF. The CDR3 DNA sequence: TGCGCCAGCAGCCTACGGGCAGGGCGGGAAGGTAACTATGGCTACACCTTC.

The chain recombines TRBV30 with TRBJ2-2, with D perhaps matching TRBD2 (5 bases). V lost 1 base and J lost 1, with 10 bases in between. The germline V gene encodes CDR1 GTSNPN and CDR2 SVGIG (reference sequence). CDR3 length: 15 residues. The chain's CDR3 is CAWSAPGLNTGELFF. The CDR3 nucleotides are TGTGCCTGGAGTGCTCCAGGACTGAACACCGGGGAGCTGTTTTTT.

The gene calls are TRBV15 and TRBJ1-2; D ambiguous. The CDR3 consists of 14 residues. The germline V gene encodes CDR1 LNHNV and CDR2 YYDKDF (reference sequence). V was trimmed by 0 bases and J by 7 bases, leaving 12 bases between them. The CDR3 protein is CATSRDRGVGGYTF. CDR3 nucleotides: TGTGCCACCAGCAGAGATCGGGGAGTCGGTGGCTACACCTTC.

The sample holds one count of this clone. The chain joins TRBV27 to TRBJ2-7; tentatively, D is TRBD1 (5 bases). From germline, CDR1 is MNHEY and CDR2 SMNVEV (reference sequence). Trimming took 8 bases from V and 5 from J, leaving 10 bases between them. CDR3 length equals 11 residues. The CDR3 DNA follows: TGTGCCAGCGGAGAAGGGGACGAGCAGTACTTC. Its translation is CASGEGDEQYF.